This is a list of T cell receptor beta chains from one sample in a study of post-analysis software for immune sequencing data. One entry per CDR3 protein results from TCRdb running MiXCR on the PCR reads. The sample contains around 710,000 distinct CDR3 sequences, about 43% of which appear only once. Sample: blood. The receptors derive from a girl aged 5 to 17 with multiple sclerosis. Each CDR3 is given with its conserved first and last residue. A D gene is named only where the DNA matches it firmly. Expanded clones get a size class; other rows say once, few or many, or leave the size out.

v_gene,abundance,j_gene,d_gene,CDR3aa,CDR3nt
TRBV19,.,TRBJ2-7,.,CASSMGFTYEQYF,TGTGCCAGTAGTATGGGGTTTACCTACGAGCAGTACTTC
TRBV4-2,.,TRBJ2-4,.,CASSPSRDVVGIQYF,TGTGCCAGCAGCCCGTCCCGGGACGTTGTCGGCATTCAGTACTTC
TRBV20-1,.,TRBJ2-7,.,CSARQGSGSGEQYF,TGCAGTGCCCGCCAGGGATCAGGGTCGGGCGAGCAGTACTTC
TRBV6-5,.,TRBJ2-3,TRBD2,CASTSGSPSTDTQYF,TGTGCCAGCACTAGCGGAAGCCCTAGCACAGATACGCAGTATTTT
TRBV10-3,few,TRBJ2-7,TRBD2,CAIRGGTSYEQYF,TGTGCCATCAGGGGAGGGACTTCCTACGAGCAGTACTTC
TRBV2,.,TRBJ2-7,.,CASSEGATLPYEQYF,TGTGCCAGCAGTGAGGGCGCGACCTTACCCTACGAGCAGTACTTC
TRBV20-1,.,TRBJ1-4,TRBD1,CSAGGQGNEKLFF,TGCAGTGCTGGGGGACAGGGAAATGAAAAACTGTTTTTT
TRBV12-3/TRBV12-4,.,TRBJ1-5,TRBD1,CASRSGTGGNQPQHF,TGTGCCAGCAGATCCGGGACAGGGGGCAATCAGCCCCAGCATTTT
TRBV27,.,TRBJ2-1,.,CASSWSAESSYNEQFF,TGTGCCAGCAGTTGGTCTGCGGAGAGCTCCTACAATGAGCAGTTCTTC
TRBV15,few,TRBJ2-7,TRBD1,CATSSLPDRGYEQYF,TGTGCCACCAGCAGCCTTCCGGACAGGGGGTACGAGCAGTACTTC
TRBV24-1,.,TRBJ2-7,.,CATSDFKRGSYEQYF,TGTGCCACCAGTGATTTCAAACGCGGCTCCTACGAGCAGTACTTC
TRBV2,.,TRBJ2-3,TRBD2,CASRGTSGTTTDTQYF,TGTGCCAGCAGAGGGACTAGCGGAACGACCACAGATACGCAGTATTTT
TRBV5-1,.,TRBJ2-1,TRBD2,CASTYALAGEQFF,TGCGCCAGCACCTATGCACTAGCGGGAGAGCAGTTCTTC
TRBV20-1,.,TRBJ2-1,.,CSASLGRAPSSYNEQFF,TGCAGTGCTAGTCTGGGGCGGGCCCCAAGCTCCTACAATGAGCAGTTCTTC
TRBV3-1,.,TRBJ1-6,.,CASSRSPPGQTSPLHF,TGTGCCAGCAGCCGAAGCCCCCCAGGGCAGACTTCACCCCTCCACTTT
TRBV7-9,.,TRBJ1-2,.,CASSSLDRPNYGYTF,TGTGCCAGCAGCTCCCTCGACAGGCCTAACTATGGCTACACCTTC
TRBV4-3,.,TRBJ2-7,TRBD1,CASSQEDRGGYEQYF,TGCGCCAGCAGCCAGGAAGACAGGGGGGGGTACGAGCAGTACTTC
TRBV11-2,.,TRBJ2-6,.,CASSLTVLGGANVLTF,TGTGCCAGCAGCTTGACGGTGTTAGGAGGGGCCAACGTCCTGACTTTC
TRBV12-3/TRBV12-4,.,TRBJ2-3,.,CASSPNRADTQYF,TGTGCCAGCAGCCCGAACAGGGCAGATACGCAGTATTTT
TRBV20-1,.,TRBJ1-1,.,CSALQRGLTTEAFF,TGCAGTGCCCTACAAAGGGGCTTAACTACTGAAGCTTTCTTT
TRBV5-1,.,TRBJ2-7,TRBD2,CASSTGLAGGDNYEQYF,TGCGCCAGCAGCACCGGACTAGCGGGAGGAGATAACTACGAGCAGTACTTC
TRBV18,.,TRBJ2-1,.,CASSPKDEQFF,TGTGCCAGCTCACCAAAAGACGAGCAGTTCTTC
TRBV15,.,TRBJ2-3,.,CATSSGGTEYTQYF,TGTGCCACCAGCAGTGGGGGGACCGAGTATACGCAGTATTTT
TRBV6-5,.,TRBJ2-7,.,CASSYTGMTYEQYF,TGTGCCAGCAGTTATACAGGGATGACCTACGAGCAGTACTTC
TRBV6-5,.,TRBJ2-6,.,CASSYHEGGANVLTF,TGTGCCAGCAGTTACCACGAAGGTGGGGCCAACGTCCTGACTTTC
TRBV7-3,.,TRBJ2-7,TRBD2,CASSFQAGGPNEQYF,TGTGCCAGCAGCTTCCAAGCGGGAGGGCCTAACGAGCAGTACTTC
TRBV6-1,.,TRBJ2-1,.,CAIGNNEQFF,TGTGCCATCGGTAACAATGAGCAGTTCTTC
TRBV5-1,many,TRBJ2-1,TRBD2,CASSLLGLAGSNEQFF,TGCGCCAGCAGCTTACTCGGACTAGCGGGAAGCAATGAGCAGTTCTTC
TRBV21-1,few,TRBJ2-7,.,CASTHKGYEQYF,TGTGCCAGCACCCACAAGGGCTACGAGCAGTACTTC
TRBV5-1,.,TRBJ1-2,.,CASSLGPLYGYTF,TGCGCCAGCAGCTTGGGACCCTTATATGGCTACACCTTC
TRBV20-1,few,TRBJ1-1,.,CSARDQGGGEAFF,TGCAGTGCTAGAGATCAGGGCGGGGGGGAAGCTTTCTTT
TRBV28,few,TRBJ2-5,.,CASSSIVDAQETQYF,TGTGCCAGCAGTTCCATAGTAGACGCACAAGAGACCCAGTACTTC
TRBV28,.,TRBJ2-7,.,CASSFYKREQYF,TGTGCCAGCAGTTTTTATAAGCGCGAGCAGTACTTC
TRBV29-1,.,TRBJ2-1,TRBD1,CSVETWTGAYNEQFF,TGCAGCGTTGAAACATGGACAGGGGCCTACAATGAGCAGTTCTTC
TRBV29-1,few,TRBJ2-1,.,CSSRGLAENNEQFF,TGCAGTTCTCGCGGTCTGGCGGAGAACAATGAGCAGTTCTTC
TRBV6-6,.,TRBJ1-2,TRBD1,CASSSPTGRGNYGYTF,TGTGCCAGCAGTAGCCCAACGGGCAGGGGGAACTATGGCTACACCTTC
TRBV5-6,.,TRBJ2-1,.,CASAGLVHNEQFF,TGTGCCTCCGCGGGCCTAGTACACAATGAGCAGTTCTTC
TRBV4-1,many,TRBJ2-3,.,CASSQDGGSTDTQYF,TGCGCCAGCAGCCAAGATGGGGGCAGCACAGATACGCAGTATTTT
TRBV5-8,few,TRBJ2-5,TRBD2,CASTMGDSGASETQYF,TGTGCCAGCACCATGGGGGATAGCGGGGCTTCAGAGACCCAGTACTTC
TRBV20-1,.,TRBJ2-7,TRBD2,CSARDGTSGFYEQYF,TGCAGTGCTAGAGATGGGACTAGCGGGTTCTACGAGCAGTACTTC
TRBV7-7,.,TRBJ2-1,.,CASSSDVYNEQFF,TGTGCTAGCAGTTCCGACGTATACAATGAGCAGTTCTTC
TRBV2,.,TRBJ2-3,.,CASGTPDTDTQYF,TGTGCCAGTGGGACACCCGACACAGATACGCAGTATTTT
TRBV21-1,.,TRBJ2-7,.,CASHGPHSYEQYF,TGTGCCAGCCACGGGCCCCACTCCTACGAGCAGTACTTC
TRBV10-3,.,TRBJ1-5,TRBD1,CASRQLGTDNQPQHF,TGTGCCAGCAGGCAACTGGGGACAGACAATCAGCCCCAGCATTTT
TRBV5-1,.,TRBJ2-7,TRBD2,CASSLGTSGSSYEQYF,TGCGCCAGCAGCCTCGGGACTAGCGGGAGCTCCTACGAGCAGTACTTC
TRBV5-1,.,TRBJ2-7,.,CASSSAGTPSYEQYF,TGCGCCAGCAGCTCGGCCGGGACACCCTCCTACGAGCAGTACTTC
TRBV20-1,.,TRBJ2-3,.,CSAGTTGQGFTDTQYF,TGCAGTGCTGGGACTACCGGACAGGGTTTCACAGATACGCAGTATTTT
TRBV5-6,.,TRBJ1-1,.,CASSLAPDTEAFF,TGTGCCAGCAGCTTGGCCCCGGACACTGAAGCTTTCTTT
TRBV6-6,.,TRBJ2-1,.,CASSYVEGQETQFF,TGTGCCAGCAGTTACGTGGAGGGCCAAGAGACCCAGTTCTTC
TRBV10-3,.,TRBJ2-7,TRBD1,CAISEGQGGTYEQYF,TGTGCCATCAGTGAGGGACAGGGCGGTACCTACGAGCAGTACTTC
TRBV6-1,.,TRBJ2-1,TRBD2,CASSEPTGLTYNEQFF,TGTGCCAGCAGTGAACCCACGGGACTAACCTACAATGAGCAGTTCTTC
TRBV20-1,.,TRBJ2-7,TRBD2,CSARKAGDFYEQYF,TGCAGTGCTAGAAAGGCGGGAGATTTCTACGAGCAGTACTTC
TRBV4-3,.,TRBJ2-5,.,CASSPRLGQTQYF,TGCGCCAGCAGCCCCCGTTTGGGACAGACCCAGTACTTC
TRBV6-6,.,TRBJ2-5,.,CASSYWGRGETQYF,TGTGCCAGCAGTTACTGGGGGCGCGGGGAGACCCAGTACTTC
TRBV7-9,.,TRBJ1-1,TRBD1,CASSLEGSGGMRTEAFF,TGTGCCAGCAGCTTAGAAGGTTCAGGGGGCATGCGCACTGAAGCTTTCTTT
TRBV4-3,.,TRBJ2-3,TRBD2,CASSQGLAGGTPTDTQYF,TGCGCCAGCAGCCAAGGGCTAGCGGGGGGGACCCCCACAGATACGCAGTATTTT
TRBV12-3/TRBV12-4,few,TRBJ2-1,.,CASSLRGPRVRDEQFF,TGTGCCAGCAGTTTAAGGGGCCCCAGGGTCAGAGATGAGCAGTTCTTC
TRBV21-1,few,TRBJ1-1,.,CASTQRGTGVMGEAFF,TGTGCCAGCACCCAGCGAGGGACAGGGGTGATGGGTGAAGCTTTCTTT
TRBV29-1,few,TRBJ2-1,TRBD2,CSVGTSGGSYNEQFF,TGCAGCGTTGGGACTAGCGGAGGCTCCTACAATGAGCAGTTCTTC